This TCR beta chain was obtained from a study of identical twins. Study-level results: Twins' surplus sharing was weaker for beta out-of-frame sequences.

MiXCR, applied by TCRdb to the 5' RACE reads, yields one record per CDR3 protein. Altogether about 260,000 distinct CDR3 sequences are present, 7% being singletons, with the ten largest covering 3.6%. On this clonotype: Its antigen is undetermined.

This CDR3 has 15 residues. CDR1 is MNHEY, CDR2 SMNVEV, per germline (reference sequence). V dropped 2 bases and J dropped 5 bases, with 15 bases sitting between them. This same sample was also taken into another study, of yellow fever vaccine responses in identical twins.

This chain uses TRBV27 with TRBJ1-2; tentatively, D is TRBD1 (5 bases). The clonotype was recovered from a woman aged 18 to 35 in good health. The sequencing input was memory (CD45RO+) T cells sorted from blood. CDR3 DNA: TGTGCCAGCAGTTTACAGAGGGGAACCCCGTATGGCTACACCTTC. Its protein product is CASSLQRGTPYGYTF.